A selection of T cell receptor beta chains follows, all from one sample in a study of human T cells and chemical hapten exposure. A single record per CDR3 protein comes from TCRdb applying MiXCR to the RACE reads. In the table there are 150,000 to 200,000 distinct CDR3 sequences, roughly 25% of which are singletons. The specimen was whole blood, collected in connection with sensitization to the hapten diphenylcyclopropenone (DPC). The receptors were sampled from a woman aged 18 to 35 with alopecia areata. Some clones in this sample may be carry-over from other donors' samples. Both conserved end residues are part of each CDR3. Fields, in order: J gene, V gene, D gene, clone size, CDR3 protein, CDR3 DNA. A D gene is named only where the DNA matches it firmly. Clone size appears in some rows only: once, few, many, or a class for an expanded clone.

TRBJ1-1 TRBV12-3/TRBV12-4 . . CASSPGTYRGDTEAFF TGTGCCAGCAGTCCCGGGACCTACAGAGGGGACACTGAAGCTTTCTTT
TRBJ2-3 TRBV29-1 . few CSETGLTDTQYF TGCAGCGAGACGGGACTCACAGATACGCAGTATTTT
TRBJ1-2 TRBV5-1 . . CASSSQGSDYGYTF TGCGCCAGCAGTTCACAGGGAAGTGACTATGGCTACACCTTC
TRBJ2-3 TRBV7-9 TRBD2 . CASSPAGAVSDTQYF TGTGCCAGCAGCCCGGCGGGAGCCGTATCAGATACGCAGTATTTT
TRBJ2-4 TRBV12-3/TRBV12-4 TRBD1 few CDTQGRKNIQYF TGTGACACACAGGGGAGAAAAAACATTCAGTACTTC
TRBJ1-6 TRBV27 TRBD1 . CASSLSFGGQVRTLHF TGTGCCAGCAGTTTATCGTTCGGGGGACAGGTCAGGACCCTCCACTTT
TRBJ2-3 TRBV7-9 . . CASSSQKGTSDTQYF TGTGCCAGCAGCTCCCAAAAGGGGACCTCAGATACGCAGTATTTT
TRBJ2-2 TRBV4-1 TRBD1 . CASSRSGSGTVNTGELFF TGCGCCAGCAGCCGCTCAGGCTCCGGGACAGTCAACACCGGGGAGCTGTTTTTT
TRBJ1-2 TRBV20-1 . few CSVRLGNGYTF TGCAGTGTTAGGTTGGGGAATGGCTACACCTTC
TRBJ2-7 TRBV10-3 TRBD2 . CAITAGLANNEQYF TGTGCCATTACAGCGGGACTTGCTAACAACGAGCAGTACTTC
TRBJ2-3 TRBV29-1 . . CSAVGDTQYF TGCAGCGCCGTAGGAGATACGCAGTATTTT
TRBJ1-2 TRBV11-1 . . CASSLDLSYGYTF TGTGCCAGCAGCTTAGACCTATCCTATGGCTACACCTTC
TRBJ1-2 TRBV29-1 TRBD1 . CSVYTGGFGYTF TGCAGCGTTTATACAGGGGGCTTTGGCTACACCTTC
TRBJ1-1 TRBV7-2 TRBD1 . CASSKATGGGTEAFF TGTGCCAGCAGCAAAGCTACAGGGGGCGGAACTGAAGCTTTCTTT
TRBJ2-1 TRBV12-3/TRBV12-4 . many CASSGQFLRYNEQFF TGTGCCAGCAGCGGACAGTTTCTTCGATACAATGAGCAGTTCTTC
TRBJ2-1 TRBV29-1 . . CSVVGQSFSYNEQFF TGCAGCGTTGTAGGCCAGAGTTTCTCCTACAATGAGCAGTTCTTC
TRBJ2-4 TRBV12-3/TRBV12-4 TRBD1 . CASSLGQGRNIQYF TGTGCCAGCAGTTTGGGACAGGGGAGAAACATTCAGTACTTC
TRBJ2-7 TRBV4-2 . . CASSQVPGPSYEQYF TGTGCCAGCAGCCAAGTCCCAGGACCATCCTACGAGCAGTACTTC
TRBJ2-7 TRBV25-1 . . CASSDTRGGSHEQYF TGTGCCAGCAGTGACACCCGTGGGGGGAGTCACGAGCAGTACTTC
TRBJ1-2 TRBV29-1 TRBD1 . CSVPQGHGYTF TGCAGCGTTCCACAGGGGCATGGCTACACCTTC
TRBJ1-5 TRBV4-2 . . CASSQEQGGSQPQHF TGTGCCAGCAGCCAAGAGCAGGGAGGAAGTCAGCCCCAGCATTTT
TRBJ2-3 TRBV11-2 . many CASSLGVGGHTDTQYF TGTGCCAGCAGCTTAGGGGTGGGGGGGCACACAGATACGCAGTATTTT
TRBJ1-3 TRBV20-1 . many CSARVGANSGNTIYF TGCAGTGCTAGAGTGGGGGCCAACTCTGGAAACACCATATATTTT
TRBJ1-2 TRBV29-1 TRBD1 . CSVQGQVYGYTF TGCAGCGTCCAGGGACAGGTTTATGGCTACACCTTC
TRBJ2-7 TRBV15 . . CATSRVTGNEQYF TGTGCCACCAGCAGAGTAACAGGGAACGAGCAGTACTTC
TRBJ1-1 TRBV27 . . CASRLTLGVEAFF TGTGCCAGCAGACTCACTTTGGGAGTTGAAGCTTTCTTT
TRBJ1-1 TRBV5-1 . once CASSPSGLVGVSEAFF TGCGCCAGCAGCCCGAGCGGGCTTGTTGGTGTCAGCGAAGCTTTCTTT
TRBJ2-7 TRBV4-2 . few CASSQGVGPSEQYF TGTGCCAGCAGCCAAGGAGTTGGGCCCTCTGAGCAGTACTTC
TRBJ1-1 TRBV7-9 . few CASSLAGITEAFF TGTGCCAGCAGCTTAGCCGGGATCACTGAAGCTTTCTTT
TRBJ2-6 TRBV4-3 . . CASSQDLGSGANVLTF TGCGCCAGCAGCCAAGATTTAGGGTCTGGGGCCAACGTCCTGACTTTC
TRBJ2-7 TRBV6-5 TRBD2 . CASSKAGAYEQYF TGTGCCAGCAGTAAAGCGGGGGCCTACGAGCAGTACTTC
TRBJ2-1 TRBV5-1 TRBD2 . CANSLAGLPSGGNEQFF TGCGCCAACAGCTTGGCGGGTCTTCCGAGCGGGGGCAATGAGCAGTTCTTC
TRBJ2-7 TRBV18 TRBD1 . CASSPGTGSVIEQYF TGTGCCAGCTCACCTGGGACAGGGTCTGTCATCGAGCAGTACTTC
TRBJ2-7 TRBV19 . . CASSITLDTYKQYF TGTGCCAGTAGTATCACGCTGGACACCTACAAGCAGTACTTC
TRBJ2-2 TRBV20-1 . . CSARARHSNTGELFF TGCAGTGCTAGAGCTCGGCACTCAAACACCGGGGAGCTGTTTTTT
TRBJ2-7 TRBV9 . few CASSVGGTHTYEQYF TGTGCCAGCAGCGTAGGGGGGACACATACTTACGAGCAGTACTTC
TRBJ1-5 TRBV18 . many CASSSGQNNQPQHF TGTGCCAGCTCATCTGGACAGAACAATCAGCCCCAGCATTTT
TRBJ1-5 TRBV15 . few CATSRAGRNQPQHF TGTGCCACCAGCAGAGCAGGCCGAAATCAGCCCCAGCATTTT
TRBJ1-2 TRBV28 . many CASSSGTFPGYTF TGTGCCAGCAGTTCCGGGACTTTCCCTGGCTACACCTTC
TRBJ2-3 TRBV29-1 . . CSVARDGYTDTQYF TGCAGCGTTGCCCGGGACGGCTACACAGATACGCAGTATTTT
TRBJ2-7 TRBV6-6 . few CASRLGTGSYEQYF TGTGCCAGCAGACTTGGAACCGGCTCCTACGAGCAGTACTTC
TRBJ2-2 TRBV14 . . CASSKDYTGELFF TGTGCCAGCAGCAAAGACTACACCGGGGAGCTGTTTTTT
TRBJ2-1 TRBV7-8 . many CASRGSHNEQFF TGTGCCAGCAGGGGGTCCCACAATGAGCAGTTCTTC
TRBJ2-1 TRBV11-2 . . CASSLKQAVGWNEQFF TGTGCCAGCAGCTTAAAACAGGCAGTAGGTTGGAATGAGCAGTTCTTC
TRBJ1-1 TRBV20-1 . . CSAREDNRMNTEAFF TGCAGTGCTAGGGAGGACAACCGAATGAACACTGAAGCTTTCTTT
TRBJ1-5 TRBV18 TRBD1 . CASSFDGQVAQPQHF TGTGCCAGCTCGTTCGACGGACAGGTGGCTCAGCCCCAGCATTTT
TRBJ1-5 TRBV2 . . CASSDWAISNQPQHF TGTGCCAGCAGTGATTGGGCCATTAGCAATCAGCCCCAGCATTTT
TRBJ2-6 TRBV30 . once CAWSVLSGANVLTF TGTGCCTGGAGTGTACTGTCTGGGGCCAACGTCCTGACTTTC
TRBJ2-4 TRBV7-2 TRBD1 few CASSINRGNIQYF TGTGCCAGCAGCATCAACAGGGGAAACATTCAGTACTTC
TRBJ2-1 TRBV5-1 TRBD2 few CASRFGPAGTRRDNEQFF TGCGCCAGCAGGTTTGGGCCGGCCGGGACTAGACGGGACAATGAGCAGTTCTTC
TRBJ2-1 TRBV20-1 TRBD2 . CSASVLAGGPYEQFF TGCAGTGCTAGCGTACTAGCGGGAGGGCCTTATGAGCAGTTCTTC
TRBJ2-3 TRBV27 . . CASSLWRGQNTQYF TGTGCCAGCAGTTTATGGCGGGGCCAAAATACGCAGTATTTT
TRBJ1-4 TRBV7-3 . . CASSPGPNEKLFF TGTGCCAGCAGCCCGGGGCCTAATGAAAAACTGTTTTTT
TRBJ2-3 TRBV6-2/TRBV6-3 TRBD2 few CASRYWTSGRGSDTQYF TGTGCCAGCAGATATTGGACTAGCGGGAGAGGGTCAGATACGCAGTATTTT
TRBJ2-2 TRBV7-9 TRBD1 . CASSWTGEVSGELFF TGTGCCAGCAGTTGGACAGGGGAAGTAAGCGGGGAGCTGTTTTTT
TRBJ2-1 TRBV11-2 TRBD2 many CASSLRLAEPRYNEQFF TGTGCCAGCAGCTTGAGACTAGCGGAGCCCCGTTACAATGAGCAGTTCTTC
TRBJ2-3 TRBV20-1 TRBD2 few CSAENAGTRNRDTQYF TGCAGTGCTGAGAACGCCGGGACTAGGAACCGAGATACGCAGTATTTT
TRBJ1-5 TRBV27 . few CASSLLGGWEPQHF TGTGCCAGCAGTTTATTGGGGGGATGGGAGCCCCAGCATTTT
TRBJ2-2 TRBV11-2 TRBD1 . CASSNRGTGELFF TGTGCCAGCAGCAACAGGGGTACCGGGGAGCTGTTTTTT